Listed below are T cell receptor beta chains from one sample, sequenced in a study of response to subunit inactivated influenza vaccine. TCRdb processed the RT-PCR reads anew with MiXCR; each CDR3 protein has one entry. The sample gives 300,000 to 350,000 distinct CDR3 sequences, 20% to 25% of which show up once; around a tenth is in the top ten. Source: PBMCs from blood, taken about 20 months after vaccination. These receptors were collected from a man between 45 and 75 years old who received an inactivated influenza vaccine. The CDR3 runs from the conserved cysteine through the conserved F or W. A D gene is named only where the DNA matches it firmly. Expanded clones get a size class; other rows say once, few or many, or leave the size out.

CDR3 length	D gene	clone size	V gene	J gene	CDR3 protein	CDR3 DNA
12	.	many	TRBV12-3/TRBV12-4	TRBJ2-2	CASSLFPGELFF	TGTGCCAGCAGTTTATTTCCCGGGGAGCTGTTTTTT
14	TRBD1	.	TRBV6-1	TRBJ2-7	CASRNRDSGYEQYF	TGTGCCAGCAGAAACCGGGACAGTGGTTACGAGCAGTACTTC
13	TRBD2	.	TRBV2	TRBJ2-5	CASSRLAGETQYF	TGTGCCAGCAGTCGACTAGCAGGGGAGACCCAGTACTTC
15	TRBD1	.	TRBV7-9	TRBJ1-1	CASSPPRTGDTEAFF	TGTGCCAGCAGCCCCCCCCGGACAGGGGACACTGAAGCTTTCTTT
14	.	many	TRBV2	TRBJ1-1	CASSDEWVATEAFF	TGTGCCAGCAGTGATGAGTGGGTGGCCACTGAAGCTTTCTTT
14	.	once	TRBV6-1	TRBJ2-7	CASTSALRGYEQYF	TGTGCCAGCACATCTGCCTTAAGAGGCTACGAGCAGTACTTC
15	.	once	TRBV28	TRBJ1-1	CASSSPTGVNTEAFF	TGTGCCAGCAGTTCTCCGACAGGAGTAAACACTGAAGCTTTCTTT
17	.	few	TRBV12-3/TRBV12-4	TRBJ1-1	CASSFPTRGRGRTEAFF	TGTGCCAGCAGTTTCCCCACCCGGGGAAGAGGGCGGACTGAAGCTTTCTTT
15	.	many	TRBV6-2/TRBV6-3	TRBJ1-5	CASRVAGVGNQPQHF	TGTGCCAGCCGGGTGGCGGGGGTTGGGAATCAGCCCCAGCATTTT
15	.	few	TRBV11-2	TRBJ1-3	CASSSTGGRGNTIYF	TGTGCCAGCAGCTCGACAGGAGGCAGGGGAAACACCATATATTTT
15	TRBD1	.	TRBV12-3/TRBV12-4	TRBJ2-1	CASSSTGSAYNEQFF	TGTGCCAGCAGTTCGACAGGGTCGGCCTACAATGAGCAGTTCTTC
17	TRBD2	.	TRBV7-2	TRBJ2-1	CASSLVLTSGTYNEQFF	TGTGCCAGCAGCTTAGTACTTACTAGCGGGACCTACAATGAGCAGTTCTTC
15	TRBD1	.	TRBV6-2/TRBV6-3	TRBJ1-6	CASSRDRGWNSPLHF	TGTGCCAGCAGCCGGGACAGGGGGTGGAATTCACCCCTCCACTTT
12	.	.	TRBV12-3/TRBV12-4	TRBJ2-1	CASSFPRGEQFF	TGTGCCAGCAGTTTCCCTCGGGGCGAGCAGTTCTTC
16	.	.	TRBV20-1	TRBJ2-1	CSASRALGISYNEQFF	TGCAGTGCTAGTAGGGCGCTGGGCATATCCTACAATGAGCAGTTCTTC
14	TRBD1	.	TRBV7-8	TRBJ1-2	CASSLGPTGDGYTF	TGTGCCAGCAGCTTAGGGCCCACAGGGGATGGCTACACCTTC
14	TRBD1	.	TRBV10-3	TRBJ2-7	CAISEGTGVYEQYF	TGTGCCATCAGTGAAGGGACAGGGGTCTACGAGCAGTACTTC
12	.	few	TRBV27	TRBJ1-1	CASGRVSTEAFF	TGTGCCAGCGGCAGGGTGAGCACTGAAGCTTTCTTT
19	TRBD2	.	TRBV6-2/TRBV6-3	TRBJ2-2	CASSPQFRLAGGRTGELFF	TGTGCCAGCAGTCCTCAATTCCGACTAGCGGGAGGAAGGACCGGGGAGCTGTTTTTT
11	.	few	TRBV2	TRBJ1-2	CASSEYYGYTF	TGTGCCAGCAGTGAATATTATGGCTACACCTTC
15	.	few	TRBV27	TRBJ1-5	CASSPYTNSNQPQHF	TGTGCCAGCAGTCCATACACAAATAGCAATCAGCCCCAGCATTTT
17	.	.	TRBV6-5	TRBJ1-1	CASSYSSAWGLNTEAFF	TGTGCCAGCAGTTACTCGAGTGCTTGGGGGCTGAACACTGAAGCTTTCTTT
12	.	few	TRBV4-3	TRBJ1-4	CASSHTNEKLFF	TGCGCCAGCAGCCACACAAACGAAAAACTGTTTTTT
14	.	.	TRBV19	TRBJ2-7	CASSIGLSSYEQYF	TGTGCCAGTAGTATCGGACTAAGTTCCTACGAGCAGTACTTC
15	TRBD1	few	TRBV9	TRBJ1-1	CASSVDPGGNTEAFF	TGTGCCAGCAGCGTAGATCCAGGGGGGAACACTGAAGCTTTCTTT
16	.	.	TRBV12-3/TRBV12-4	TRBJ2-3	CASSTTTGTFRDTQYF	TGTGCCAGCAGCACCACCACCGGGACCTTCAGGGATACGCAGTATTTT
15	TRBD1	.	TRBV7-2	TRBJ2-7	CASSPPGGAIYEQYF	TGTGCCAGCAGCCCCCCAGGGGGCGCAATATACGAGCAGTACTTC
12	.	few	TRBV10-3	TRBJ2-3	CAIKTATDTQYF	TGTGCCATCAAGACTGCCACAGATACGCAGTATTTT
16	.	.	TRBV7-2	TRBJ2-3	CASSFQGIPNTDTQYF	TGTGCCAGCAGCTTCCAAGGCATTCCGAACACAGATACGCAGTATTTT
14	.	few	TRBV7-8	TRBJ1-2	CASSRTLGGSGYTF	TGTGCCAGCAGCCGAACGTTGGGGGGCTCTGGCTACACCTTC
14	TRBD1	few	TRBV5-6	TRBJ1-1	CASSPGQINTEAFF	TGTGCCAGCAGCCCGGGACAGATTAACACTGAAGCTTTCTTT
16	.	few	TRBV4-3	TRBJ1-5	CASSQGRSWSNQPQHF	TGCGCCAGCAGCCAAGGGAGGAGTTGGAGCAATCAGCCCCAGCATTTT
15	TRBD1	.	TRBV28	TRBJ1-4	CASRRGQGGSSELFF	TGTGCCAGCAGGAGGGGACAGGGAGGGTCTTCGGAACTGTTTTTT
16	.	.	TRBV5-1	TRBJ2-1	CASSWGASGPTNEQFF	TGCGCCAGCAGCTGGGGAGCCTCCGGACCCACTAATGAGCAGTTCTTC
13	.	few	TRBV4-2	TRBJ1-1	CASSQDGDSEAFF	TGTGCCAGCAGCCAAGACGGGGACTCTGAAGCTTTCTTT
16	.	.	TRBV4-2	TRBJ2-3	CASSQRTGAGTDTQYF	TGTGCCAGCAGCCAACGGACTGGTGCGGGCACAGATACGCAGTATTTT
12	.	.	TRBV10-3	TRBJ2-3	CAISATRDTQYF	TGTGCCATCAGTGCCACCAGAGATACGCAGTATTTT
14	TRBD1	.	TRBV5-4	TRBJ2-1	CDSSSRQGMGEQFF	TGTGACAGCAGCTCCCGACAGGGGATGGGTGAGCAGTTCTTC
14	.	.	TRBV11-2	TRBJ1-1	CASSLYGFGTEAFF	TGTGCCAGCAGCTTATATGGTTTTGGGACTGAAGCTTTCTTT
14	.	.	TRBV2	TRBJ2-7	CATARLVSSYEQYF	TGTGCCACCGCCCGCCTAGTAAGCTCCTACGAGCAGTACTTC
13	.	few	TRBV6-2/TRBV6-3	TRBJ1-5	CASNDNYNQPQHF	TGTGCCAGCAACGATAATTACAATCAGCCCCAGCATTTT
14	.	.	TRBV20-1	TRBJ2-2	CSARQGGSTGELFF	TGCAGTGCTAGACAGGGAGGCTCCACCGGGGAGCTGTTTTTT